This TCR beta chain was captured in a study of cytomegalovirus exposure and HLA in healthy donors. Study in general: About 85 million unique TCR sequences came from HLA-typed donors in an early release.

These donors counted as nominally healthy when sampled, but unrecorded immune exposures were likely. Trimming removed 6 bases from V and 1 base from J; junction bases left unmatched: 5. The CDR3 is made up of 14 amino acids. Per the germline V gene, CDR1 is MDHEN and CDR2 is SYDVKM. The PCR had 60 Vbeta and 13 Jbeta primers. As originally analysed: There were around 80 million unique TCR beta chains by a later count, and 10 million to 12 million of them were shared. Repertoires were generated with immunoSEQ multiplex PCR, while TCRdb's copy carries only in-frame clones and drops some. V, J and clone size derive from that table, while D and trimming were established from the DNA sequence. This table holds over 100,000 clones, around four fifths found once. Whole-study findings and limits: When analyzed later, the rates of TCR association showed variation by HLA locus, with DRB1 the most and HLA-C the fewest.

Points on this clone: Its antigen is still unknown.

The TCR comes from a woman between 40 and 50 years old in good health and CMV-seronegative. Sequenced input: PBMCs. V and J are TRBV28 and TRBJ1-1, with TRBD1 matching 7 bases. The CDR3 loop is CASRSGQQNTEAFF. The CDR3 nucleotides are TGTGCCAGCAGGTCGGGACAGCAGAACACTGAAGCTTTCTTT.